Below are 10 T cell receptor beta chains sequenced from a single sample in a study of blood T cell repertoires in COVID-19. Sequenced by immunoSEQ multiplex PCR; TCRdb stores in-frame clones only, minus some. The sample lists over 250,000 clones, roughly 89% seen once, with around 1.9% in the top ten. Sequenced sample: PBMCs or T cells enriched from blood (not recorded which). These TCRs come from a woman aged 55-70 years who had recovered from COVID-19.

The genes are TRBV28 and TRBJ1-2; 10 nucleotides line up with TRBD1. The germline V gene has CDR1 MDHEN and CDR2 SYDVKM. Germline trimming cut 6 bases from V and 8 bases from J; bases unmatched to any gene: 6. CDR3 size: 13 residues. The CDR3 protein is CASSRQGAGGYTF. The CDR3 nucleotides are TGTGCCAGCAGCAGACAGGGGGCGGGCGGCTACACCTTC.

This clone has a single count. The chain combines TRBV19 with TRBJ1-5; D is unresolved. The CDR3 sequence is 14 residues long. V dropped 8 bases and J dropped 0 bases, with 11 bases sitting between them. The germline V gene has CDR1 LNHDA and CDR2 SQIVND (reference sequence). CDR3 amino acids: CASSIPYSNQPQHF. CDR3 nucleotide sequence: TGTGCCAGTTCTATCCCCTATAGCAATCAGCCCCAGCATTTT.

In nucleotides, the CDR3 is TGTGCCAGCAGTGCTTACACAGATACGCAGTATTTT. Amino acids: CASSAYTDTQYF. The chain joins TRBV25-1 to TRBJ2-3; D is unclear. Per the germline V gene, CDR1 is MGHDK and CDR2 is SYGVNS. There are 12 residues in the CDR3. Trimming stripped 4 bases from V and 2 bases from J, with 4 bases between.

V and J are TRBV19 and TRBJ2-3; TRBD1 aligns across 9 bases. Germline V gives CDR1 LNHDA, CDR2 SQIVND (reference sequence). The J segment lost 5 bases and the V segment lost 3 bases, leaving 9 bases of the junction unmatched. CDR3 length: 16 residues. The CDR3 is CASSMFGTGPGDTQYF. The CDR3 DNA reads TGTGCCAGTAGTATGTTCGGGACAGGGCCCGGAGATACGCAGTATTTT.

This clone was seen ten or more times. The CDR3 loop reads CASGPGADTQYF. CDR3 nucleotides: TGCGCCAGCGGACCCGGGGCAGATACGCAGTATTTT. The V and J genes are TRBV4-1 and TRBJ2-3, with D perhaps TRBD2 (5 bases). The germline CDR1 and CDR2 sequences are MGHRA and YSYEKL. The ends were cut back, 8 bases at V and 4 bases at J, with 10 bases in the middle. The CDR3 contains 12 residues.

This clone was detected only once. The chain has TRBV30 and TRBJ1-3; the match to TRBD1 covers 7 bases. The trim removed 4 bases at V and 1 base at J, leaving 1 base unmatched. Germline assignment: CDR1 GTSNPN and CDR2 SVGIG (reference sequence). The CDR3 spans 13 residues. The DNA for the CDR3 is TGTGCCTGGACAGGGGGTTCTGGAAACACCATATATTTT. It encodes CAWTGGSGNTIYF. Full variable domain (outside the CDR3, taken from reference TRBV30 and TRBJ1-3): SQTIHQWPATLVQPVGSPLSLECTVEGTSNPNLYWYRQAAGRGLQLLFYSVGIGQISSEVPQNLSASRPQDRQFILSSKKLLLSDSGFYLCAWTGGSGNTIYFGEGSWLTVV.

CDR3 protein: CASSRKAGGNEKLFF. In DNA form, the CDR3 reads TGTGCCAGCAGTCGGAAGGCGGGGGGTAATGAAAAACTGTTTTTT. The V gene is TRBV5-4, the J gene TRBJ1-4, with a tentative D call TRBD1 (5 bases). Germline CDR1 reads SGHNT; CDR2 reads YYREEE (reference sequence). This CDR3 comprises 15 residues. V was trimmed by 5 bases and J by 4 bases, leaving 15 bases between them.

This clone has more than one count but fewer than ten. The chain carries TRBV5-1 and TRBJ2-2, with D tentatively TRBD2 (5 bases). This CDR3 comprises 15 residues. The germline V and J ends were trimmed by 4 bases and 4 bases, with 14 bases remaining between them. Germline V gene sequence: CDR1 SGHRS, CDR2 YFSETQ. CDR3 sequence (DNA): TGCGCCAGCAGCACACTAGGACTCGGCACCGGGGAGCTGTTTTTT. It is translated as CASSTLGLGTGELFF.

The rearrangement joins TRBV29-1 to TRBJ2-7; D gene uncertain. The CDR3 has 13 amino acids. Per the germline V gene, CDR1 is SQVTM and CDR2 is ANQGSEA. Trimming took off 6 bases at V and 2 bases at J, with 14 bases between the two ends. In nucleotides, the CDR3 is TGCAGCGTGTCCCGAGACTGGACCTACGAGCAGTACTTC. Translating gives CSVSRDWTYEQYF.

The genes are TRBV19 and TRBJ1-5, with D uncertain. Looked up from germline, CDR1 is LNHDA and CDR2 is SQIVND (reference sequence). This CDR3 spans 16 amino acids. V was cut by 5 bases and J by 6 bases, with 20 bases left in between. The CDR3 loop reads CASSLMRSGLSQPQHF. The CDR3 DNA follows: TGTGCCAGTAGTTTGATGAGGTCGGGATTATCTCAGCCCCAGCATTTT.